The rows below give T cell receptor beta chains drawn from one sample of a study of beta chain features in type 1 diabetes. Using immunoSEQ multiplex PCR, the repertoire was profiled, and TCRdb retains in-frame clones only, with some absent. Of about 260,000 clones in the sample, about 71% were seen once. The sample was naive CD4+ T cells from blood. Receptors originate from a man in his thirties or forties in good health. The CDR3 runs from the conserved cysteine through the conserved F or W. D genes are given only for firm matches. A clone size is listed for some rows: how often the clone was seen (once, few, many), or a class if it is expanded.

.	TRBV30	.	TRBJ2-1	TGTGCCTCCGAACAGGGTCCGTACAATGAGCAGTTCTTC	CASEQGPYNEQFF
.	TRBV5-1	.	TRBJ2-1	TGCGCCAGCAGCGGGAACTACAATGAGCAGTTCTTC	CASSGNYNEQFF
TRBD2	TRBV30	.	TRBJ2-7	TGTGCCTGGACCAGAGGGCTAGCGGTAGGCGGCGAGCAGTACTTC	CAWTRGLAVGGEQYF
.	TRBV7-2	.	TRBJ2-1	TGTGCCAGCAGCTTAAGGTCTAGCGCCCTCTCGTTCTTC	CASSLRSSALSFF
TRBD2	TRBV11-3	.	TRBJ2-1	TGTGCCAGCAGCGCGGGGGGGCCCGGAAATGAGCAGTTCTTC	CASSAGGPGNEQFF
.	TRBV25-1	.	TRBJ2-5	TGTGCCAGCAGTGAATGGGTCGTAGGGTCATTGGAGACCCAGTACTTC	CASSEWVVGSLETQYF
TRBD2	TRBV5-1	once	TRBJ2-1	TGCGCCAGCAGCGAGACTAGCGGGAACTACAATGAGCAGTTCTTC	CASSETSGNYNEQFF
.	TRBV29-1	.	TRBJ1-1	TGCAGCGGTGTCGAGAATTCAGGGAACACTGAAGCTTTCTTT	CSGVENSGNTEAFF
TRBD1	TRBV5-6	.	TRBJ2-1	TGTGCCAGCAGCCCCTTCGACAGGGAGTATCGCAATGAGCAGTTCTTC	CASSPFDREYRNEQFF
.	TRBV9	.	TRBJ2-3	TGTGCCAGCAGCGTAGGTCAGCGTAGCACAGATACGCAGTATTTT	CASSVGQRSTDTQYF
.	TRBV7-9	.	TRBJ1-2	TGTGCCAGCAGCCGTACTGGGAACTATGGCTACACCTTC	CASSRTGNYGYTF
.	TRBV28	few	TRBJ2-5	TGTGCCAGCAGTTTCCCGGGCAGGGGCCAGTACTTC	CASSFPGRGQYF
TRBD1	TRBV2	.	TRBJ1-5	TGTGCCAGCACTCCGGACAGGGGTGCTAATCAGCCCCAGCATTTT	CASTPDRGANQPQHF
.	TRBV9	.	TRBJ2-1	TGTGCCAGCAGCGTAGACTACAGCTCCTACAATGAGCAGTTCTTC	CASSVDYSSYNEQFF
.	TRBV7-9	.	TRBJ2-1	TGTGCCAGCAACCCCGGGGGCAATGAGCAGTTCTTC	CASNPGGNEQFF
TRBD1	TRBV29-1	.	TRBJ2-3	TGCAGCGCAAGACAGGGGGCCACAGATACGCAGTATTTT	CSARQGATDTQYF
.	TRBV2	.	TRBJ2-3	TGTGCCAGCAGCCGGGATACGCAGTATTTT	CASSRDTQYF
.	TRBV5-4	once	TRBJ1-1	TGTGCCAGCAGCTCCAGCGGAGTGAACACTGAAGCTTTCTTT	CASSSSGVNTEAFF
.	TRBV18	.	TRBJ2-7	TGTGCCAGCTCACCAGGAACGGGACCCTCCTACGAGCAGTACTTC	CASSPGTGPSYEQYF
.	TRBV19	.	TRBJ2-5	TGTGCCAGTAGTATAGGACGGGCCCAAGAGACCCAGTACTTC	CASSIGRAQETQYF
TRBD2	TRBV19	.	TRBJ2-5	TGTGCCAGTAGTCGGTATCCCGGGGGGACTCGAGAGACCCAGTACTTC	CASSRYPGGTRETQYF
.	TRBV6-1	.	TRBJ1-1	TGTGCCAGCAGTGTCACAGGACAAGACACTGAAGCTTTCTTT	CASSVTGQDTEAFF
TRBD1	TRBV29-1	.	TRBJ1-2	TGCAGCGTTGAAGGTTTCAGGACAGGCACCTATGGCTACACCTTC	CSVEGFRTGTYGYTF
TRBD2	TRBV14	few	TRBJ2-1	TGTGCCAGCAGCCCCCGGCTAGCGGGGAGCTATGAGCAGTTCTTC	CASSPRLAGSYEQFF
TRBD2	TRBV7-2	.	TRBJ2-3	TGTGCCAGCAGCTTAGGTAGTAGCGGGAGTATAGATACGCAGTATTTT	CASSLGSSGSIDTQYF
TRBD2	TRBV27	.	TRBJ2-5	TGTGCCAGCAGCCTTACTAGCGGGAGGGGAGGAGAGACCCAGTACTTC	CASSLTSGRGGETQYF
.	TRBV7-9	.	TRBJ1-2	TGTGCCAGCAGCTTAAGCGGCAGGTCCTATGGCTACACCTTC	CASSLSGRSYGYTF
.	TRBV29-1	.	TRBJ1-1	TGCAGCTTCACCCGGGGGAACACTGAAGCTTTCTTT	CSFTRGNTEAFF
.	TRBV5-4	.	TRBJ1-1	TGTGCCAGCAGCTGGGCCGGGGCCGGCACTGAAGCTTTCTTT	CASSWAGAGTEAFF
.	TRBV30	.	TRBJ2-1	TGTGCCTTGACCGTGGACAGCTCCTACAATGAGCAGTTCTTC	CALTVDSSYNEQFF
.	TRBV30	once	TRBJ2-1	TGTGCCTCTTCAGAGGTCCTCTACAATGAGCAGTTCTTC	CASSEVLYNEQFF
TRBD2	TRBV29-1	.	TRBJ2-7	TGCAGCGTCCACGGGAGGAGGTTGGGCGAGCAGTACTTC	CSVHGRRLGEQYF
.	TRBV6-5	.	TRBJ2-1	TGTGCCAGCAGTTACGGTCATGAGCAGTTCTTC	CASSYGHEQFF
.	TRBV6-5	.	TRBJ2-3	TGTGCCAGCACCTCCCTGGGGGAAGATACGCAGTATTTT	CASTSLGEDTQYF
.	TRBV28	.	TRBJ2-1	TGTGCCAGCAGCTTTAGGACATACAATGAGCAGTTCTTC	CASSFRTYNEQFF